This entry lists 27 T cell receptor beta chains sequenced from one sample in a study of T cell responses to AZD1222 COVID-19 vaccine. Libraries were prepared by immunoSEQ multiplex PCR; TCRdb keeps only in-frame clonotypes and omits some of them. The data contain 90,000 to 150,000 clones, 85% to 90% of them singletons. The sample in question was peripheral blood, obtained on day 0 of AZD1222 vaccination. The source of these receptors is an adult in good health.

The CDR3 reads CASSQDWQGANQPQHF. The CDR3 coding sequence is TGCGCCAGCAGCCAAGATTGGCAGGGGGCGAACCAGCCCCAGCATTTT. The V and J genes are TRBV4-1 and TRBJ1-5; the match to TRBD1 covers 8 bases. Germline V gene sequence: CDR1 MGHRA, CDR2 YSYEKL. The V segment lost 0 bases and the J segment 7 bases; nucleotides outside the gene matches: 8. This CDR3 spans 16 amino acids.

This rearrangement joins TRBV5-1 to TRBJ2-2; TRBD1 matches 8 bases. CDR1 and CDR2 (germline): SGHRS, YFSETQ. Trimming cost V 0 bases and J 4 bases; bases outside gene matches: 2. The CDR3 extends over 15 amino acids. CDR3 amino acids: CASSLAGTGTGELFF. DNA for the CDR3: TGCGCCAGCAGCTTGGCGGGGACAGGCACCGGGGAGCTGTTTTTT.

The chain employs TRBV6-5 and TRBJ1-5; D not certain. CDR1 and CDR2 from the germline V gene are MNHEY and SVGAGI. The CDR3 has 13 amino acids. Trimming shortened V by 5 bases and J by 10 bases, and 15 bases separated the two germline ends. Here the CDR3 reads CASSRALEGPQHF. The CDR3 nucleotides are TGTGCCAGCAGTCGGGCTTTAGAGGGTCCCCAGCATTTT.

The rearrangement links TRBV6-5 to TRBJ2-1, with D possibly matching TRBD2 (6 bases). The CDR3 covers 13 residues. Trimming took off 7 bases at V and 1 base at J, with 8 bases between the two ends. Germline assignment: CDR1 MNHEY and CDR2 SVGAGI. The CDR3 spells CASKLASYNEQFF. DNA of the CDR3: TGTGCCAGCAAACTAGCATCCTACAATGAGCAGTTCTTC.

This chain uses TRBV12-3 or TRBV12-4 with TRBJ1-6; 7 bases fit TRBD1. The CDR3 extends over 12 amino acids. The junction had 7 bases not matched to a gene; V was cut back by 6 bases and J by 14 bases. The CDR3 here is CASSSQGGSLHF. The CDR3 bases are TGTGCCAGCAGCTCCCAGGGGGGATCCCTCCACTTT.

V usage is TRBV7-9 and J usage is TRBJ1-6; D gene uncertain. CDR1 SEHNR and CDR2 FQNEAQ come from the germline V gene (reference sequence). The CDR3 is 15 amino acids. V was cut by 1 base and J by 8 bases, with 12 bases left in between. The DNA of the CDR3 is TGTGCCAGCAGCTTAGATAAGGGAAGGGATTCACCCCTCCACTTT. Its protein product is CASSLDKGRDSPLHF.

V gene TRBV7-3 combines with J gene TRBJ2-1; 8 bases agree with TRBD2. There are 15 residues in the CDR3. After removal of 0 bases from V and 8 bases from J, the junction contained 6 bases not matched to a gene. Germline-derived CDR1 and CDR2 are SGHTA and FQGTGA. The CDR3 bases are TGTGCCAGCAGCTTAACCGGGGGGGCTTCGTATGAGCAGTTCTTC. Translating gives CASSLTGGASYEQFF.

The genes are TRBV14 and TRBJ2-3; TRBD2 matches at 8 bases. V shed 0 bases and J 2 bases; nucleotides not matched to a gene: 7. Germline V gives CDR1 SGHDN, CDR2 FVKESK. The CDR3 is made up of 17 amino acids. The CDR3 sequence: CASSQEVIAGNTDTQYF. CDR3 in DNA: TGTGCCAGCAGCCAAGAGGTAATAGCGGGAAACACAGATACGCAGTATTTT.

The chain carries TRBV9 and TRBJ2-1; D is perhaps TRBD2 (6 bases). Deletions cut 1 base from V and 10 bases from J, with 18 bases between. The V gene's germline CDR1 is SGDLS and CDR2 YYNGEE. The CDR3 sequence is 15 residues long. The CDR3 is CASSVPSVLTAEQFF. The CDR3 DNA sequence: TGTGCCAGCAGCGTACCTAGCGTCCTCACGGCGGAGCAGTTCTTC.

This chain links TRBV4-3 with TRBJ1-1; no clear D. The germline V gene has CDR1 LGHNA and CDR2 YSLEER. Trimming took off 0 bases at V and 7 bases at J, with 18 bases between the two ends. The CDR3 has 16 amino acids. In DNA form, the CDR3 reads TGCGCCAGCAGCCAAGAACCCGCAGGCGCCGCCGTTGAAGCTTTCTTT. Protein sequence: CASSQEPAGAAVEAFF.

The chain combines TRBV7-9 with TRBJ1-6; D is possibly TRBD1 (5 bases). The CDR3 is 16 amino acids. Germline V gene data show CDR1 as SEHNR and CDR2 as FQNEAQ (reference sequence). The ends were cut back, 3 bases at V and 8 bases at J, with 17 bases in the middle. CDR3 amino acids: CASSLGRGAQYSPLHF. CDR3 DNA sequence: TGTGCCAGCAGCTTGGGGCGAGGGGCACAGTATTCACCCCTCCACTTT.

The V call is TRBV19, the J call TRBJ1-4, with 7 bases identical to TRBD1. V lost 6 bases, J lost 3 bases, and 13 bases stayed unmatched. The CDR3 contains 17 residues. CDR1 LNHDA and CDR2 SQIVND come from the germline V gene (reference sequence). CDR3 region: CASRVTGRATANEKLFF. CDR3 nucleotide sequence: TGTGCCAGTAGGGTGACAGGGAGGGCGACCGCTAATGAAAAACTGTTTTTT.

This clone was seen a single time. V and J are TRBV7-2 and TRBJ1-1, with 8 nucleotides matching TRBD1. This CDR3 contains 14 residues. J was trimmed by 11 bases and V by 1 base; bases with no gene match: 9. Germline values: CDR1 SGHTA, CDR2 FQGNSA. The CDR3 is CASSLDPGGPYAFF. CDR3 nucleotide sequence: TGTGCCAGCAGCTTAGATCCAGGGGGCCCGTACGCTTTCTTT.

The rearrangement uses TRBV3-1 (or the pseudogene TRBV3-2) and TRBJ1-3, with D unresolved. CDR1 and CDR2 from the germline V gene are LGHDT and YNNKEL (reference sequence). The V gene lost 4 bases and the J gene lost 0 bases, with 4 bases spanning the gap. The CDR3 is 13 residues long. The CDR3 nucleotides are TGTGCCAGCAGCCTAGTCTCTGGAAACACCATATATTTT. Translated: CASSLVSGNTIYF.

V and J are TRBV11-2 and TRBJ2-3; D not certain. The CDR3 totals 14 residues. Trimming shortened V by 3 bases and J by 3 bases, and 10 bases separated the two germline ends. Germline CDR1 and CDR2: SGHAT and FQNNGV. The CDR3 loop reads CASSFLLLTDTQYF. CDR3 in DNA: TGTGCCAGCAGCTTCCTATTATTGACAGATACGCAGTATTTT.

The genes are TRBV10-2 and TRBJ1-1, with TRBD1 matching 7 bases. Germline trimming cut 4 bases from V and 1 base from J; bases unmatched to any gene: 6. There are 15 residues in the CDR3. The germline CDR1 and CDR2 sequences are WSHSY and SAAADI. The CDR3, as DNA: TGCGCCAGCAGTGGAAAGGGGGCTGCGAACACTGAAGCTTTCTTT. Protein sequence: CASSGKGAANTEAFF.

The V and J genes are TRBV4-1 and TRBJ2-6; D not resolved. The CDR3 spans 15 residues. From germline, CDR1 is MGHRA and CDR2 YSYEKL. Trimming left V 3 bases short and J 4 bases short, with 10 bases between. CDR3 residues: CASSHYSSGANVLTF. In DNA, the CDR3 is TGCGCCAGCAGCCATTATTCGTCCGGGGCCAACGTCCTGACTTTC.

The DNA of the CDR3 is TGTGCCAGCACCTCATCCGGGGACACCATATATTTT. Its protein product is CASTSSGDTIYF. The V gene is TRBV6-5, the J gene TRBJ1-3; D is unresolved. The CDR3 sequence is 12 residues long. Germline V gene lookup returns CDR1 MNHEY and CDR2 SVGAGI. Trimming stripped 7 bases from V and 8 bases from J, with 12 bases between.

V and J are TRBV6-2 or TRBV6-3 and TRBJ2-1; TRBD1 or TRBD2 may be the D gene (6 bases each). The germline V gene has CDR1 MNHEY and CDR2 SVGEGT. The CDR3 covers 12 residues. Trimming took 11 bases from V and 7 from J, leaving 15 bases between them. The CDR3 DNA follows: TGTGCCTGCCGCCAGGGGAGGAATGAGCAGTTCTTC. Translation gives CACRQGRNEQFF.

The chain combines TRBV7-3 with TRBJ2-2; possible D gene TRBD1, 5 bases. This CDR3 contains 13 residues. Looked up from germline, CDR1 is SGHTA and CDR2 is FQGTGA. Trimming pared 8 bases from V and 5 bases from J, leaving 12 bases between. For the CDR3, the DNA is TGTGCCAGCGGGGCCCTGGGGACCGGGGAGCTGTTTTTT. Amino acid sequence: CASGALGTGELFF. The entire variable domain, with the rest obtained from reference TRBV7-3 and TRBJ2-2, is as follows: GAGVSQTPSNKVTEKGKYVELRCDPISGHTALYWYRQSLGQGPEFLIYFQGTGAADDSGLPNDRFFAVRPEGSVSTLKIQRTERGDSAVYLCASGALGTGELFFGEGSRLTVL.

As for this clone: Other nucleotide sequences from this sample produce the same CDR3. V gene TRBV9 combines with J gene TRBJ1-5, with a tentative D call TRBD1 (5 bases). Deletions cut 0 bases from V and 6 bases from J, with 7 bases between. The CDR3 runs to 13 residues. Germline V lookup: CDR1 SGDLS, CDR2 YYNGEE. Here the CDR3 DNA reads TGTGCCAGCAGCGTAGCTGGGGGTCAGCCCCAGCATTTT. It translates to CASSVAGGQPQHF. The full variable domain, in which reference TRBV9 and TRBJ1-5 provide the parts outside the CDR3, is DSGVTQTPKHLITATGQRVTLRCSPRSGDLSVYWYQQSLDQGLQFLIQYYNGEERAKGNILERFSAQQFPDLHSELNLSSLELGDSALYFCASSVAGGQPQHFGDGTRLSIL.

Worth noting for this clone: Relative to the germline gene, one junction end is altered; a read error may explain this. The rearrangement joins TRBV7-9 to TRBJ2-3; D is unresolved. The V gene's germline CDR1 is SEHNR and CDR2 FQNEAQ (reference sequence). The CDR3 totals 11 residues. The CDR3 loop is CASSPSVEQKF. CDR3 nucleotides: TGTGCCAGCAGCCCCTCGGTAGAGCAGAAATTT.

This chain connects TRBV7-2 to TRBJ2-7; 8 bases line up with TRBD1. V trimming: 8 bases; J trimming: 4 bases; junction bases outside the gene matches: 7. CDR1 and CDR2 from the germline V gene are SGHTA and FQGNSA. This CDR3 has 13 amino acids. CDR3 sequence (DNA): TGTGCCAGCGGCAGGGGGCTTCTATACGAGCAGTACTTC. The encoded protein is CASGRGLLYEQYF.

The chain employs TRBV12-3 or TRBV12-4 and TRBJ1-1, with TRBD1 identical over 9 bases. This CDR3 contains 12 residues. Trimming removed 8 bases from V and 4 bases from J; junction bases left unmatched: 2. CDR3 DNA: TGTGCCAGCCAGGACAGGGGCACTGAAGCTTTCTTT. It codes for CASQDRGTEAFF.

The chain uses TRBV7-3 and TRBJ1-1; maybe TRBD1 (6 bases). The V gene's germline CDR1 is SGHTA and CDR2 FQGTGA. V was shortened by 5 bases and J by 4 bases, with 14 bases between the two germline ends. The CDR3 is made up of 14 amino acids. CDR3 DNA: TGTGCCAGCAGCGCCATGGCAGGGGCCACTGAAGCTTTCTTT. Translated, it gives CASSAMAGATEAFF.

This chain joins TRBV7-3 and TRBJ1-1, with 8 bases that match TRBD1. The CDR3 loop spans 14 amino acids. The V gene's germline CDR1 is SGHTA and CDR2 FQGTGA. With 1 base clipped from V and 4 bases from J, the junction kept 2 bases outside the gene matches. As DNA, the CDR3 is TGTGCCAGCAGCTTAAACCAGGGGGCCACTGAAGCTTTCTTT. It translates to CASSLNQGATEAFF.

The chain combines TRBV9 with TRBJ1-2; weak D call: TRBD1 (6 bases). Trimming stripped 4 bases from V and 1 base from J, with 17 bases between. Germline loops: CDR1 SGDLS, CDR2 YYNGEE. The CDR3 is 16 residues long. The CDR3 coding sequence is TGTGCCAGCAGCCCCCGACAGGACCCCTTTAACTATGGCTACACCTTC. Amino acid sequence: CASSPRQDPFNYGYTF.